The sequence of this T cell receptor (beta chain) was determined in a study of neurological immune-mediated disorders. Study-level results: Patients with HTLV-1-associated myelopathy had the highest level of TCR clonal expansion, whereas patients with multiple sclerosis had the lowest level, falling beneath the level found in healthy controls.

V lost 7 bases and J lost 0, with 12 bases in between. Germline V lookup: CDR1 DFQATT, CDR2 SNEGSKA (reference sequence). This CDR3 region has 13 residues. This clonotype was detected many times. What it recognizes is unknown. Synthesis of cDNA used 5'RACE (with 10-nucleotide random UMIs). A single run covered 15-18 subjects with over 190 million TCR-beta sequences. TCRdb reanalysed the 5' RACE reads using MiXCR and keeps one entry per CDR3 protein. The sample has tens of thousands of distinct CDR3 sequences; over 2% are singletons. The sequence was obtained from a man in his fifties with multiple sclerosis. J is TRBJ1-1 and V is TRBV20-1; TRBD1 might be the D (6 bases). Sequencing was performed on PBMCs. In nucleotides, the CDR3 is TGCAGTGGAACGAGGGGGATGAACACTGAAGCTTTCTTT. Encoded protein: CSGTRGMNTEAFF.